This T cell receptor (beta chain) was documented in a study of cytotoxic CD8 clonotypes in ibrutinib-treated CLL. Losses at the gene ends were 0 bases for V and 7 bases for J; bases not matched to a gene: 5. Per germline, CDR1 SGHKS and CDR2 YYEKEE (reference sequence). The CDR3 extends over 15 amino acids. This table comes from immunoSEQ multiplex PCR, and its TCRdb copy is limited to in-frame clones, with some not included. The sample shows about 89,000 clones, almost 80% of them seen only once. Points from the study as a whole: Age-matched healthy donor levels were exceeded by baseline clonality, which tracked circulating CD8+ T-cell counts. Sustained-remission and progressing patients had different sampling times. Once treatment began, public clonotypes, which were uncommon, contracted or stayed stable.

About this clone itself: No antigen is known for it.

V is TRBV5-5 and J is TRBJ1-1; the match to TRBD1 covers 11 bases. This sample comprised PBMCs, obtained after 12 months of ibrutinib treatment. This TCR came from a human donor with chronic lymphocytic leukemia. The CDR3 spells CASSLGTGGINEAFF. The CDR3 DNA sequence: TGTGCCAGCAGCTTGGGGACAGGGGGCATTAATGAAGCTTTCTTT.